This TCR beta chain was captured in a study of spatial heterogeneity in lung cancer. Study-wide background: The donors were approximately 65 patients with non-small cell lung cancer that was early-stage and untreated. Median follow-up for sequenced PBMC samples was around two years after resection, when such samples existed.

The germline V and J ends were trimmed by 4 bases and 2 bases, with 13 bases remaining between them. The CDR3 covers 14 residues. The germline CDR1 and CDR2 sequences are SGHRS and YFSETQ. The library protocol tagged each TCR cDNA with a unique molecular identifier. TCRdb processed the 5' RACE reads anew with MiXCR; each CDR3 protein has one entry. The sample lists under 150,000 distinct CDR3 sequences; 11% were seen once. Time point in this sample: blood at routine non-recurrence follow-up after resection. Unsorted whole RNA from tumor, nontumor lung or frozen PBMC underwent sequencing. This clonotype has ten or more counts.

The receptor was isolated from a female donor with early-stage non-small cell lung cancer. This sequence joins TRBV5-1 and TRBJ2-7, with a weak D call TRBD1 (6 bases). The specimen comprised PBMCs, sampled at follow-up. This chain's CDR3 is CASSDQGIPYEQYF. Here the CDR3 DNA reads TGCGCCAGCAGCGATCAGGGGATCCCCTACGAGCAGTACTTC.